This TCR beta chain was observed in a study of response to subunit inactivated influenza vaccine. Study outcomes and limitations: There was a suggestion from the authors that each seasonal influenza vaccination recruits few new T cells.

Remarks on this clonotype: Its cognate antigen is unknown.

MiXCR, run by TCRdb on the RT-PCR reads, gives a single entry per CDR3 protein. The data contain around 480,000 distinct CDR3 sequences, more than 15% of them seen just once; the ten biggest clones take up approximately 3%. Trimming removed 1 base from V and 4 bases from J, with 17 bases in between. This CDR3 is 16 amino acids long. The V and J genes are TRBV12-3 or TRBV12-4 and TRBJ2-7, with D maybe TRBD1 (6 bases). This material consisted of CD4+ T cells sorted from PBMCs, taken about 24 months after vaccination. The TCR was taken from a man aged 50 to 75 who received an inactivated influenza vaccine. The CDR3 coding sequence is TGTGCCAGCAGTTTAGATCATGGACAGCTAGGGTACGAGCAGTACTTC. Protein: CASSLDHGQLGYEQYF.